This section outlines one T cell receptor beta chain sequence together with its context. Its antigen is unknown. The sort gate was single viable CD3+CD4+CD8-CD45RO+ cells for memory CD4+ T cells. The sample belongs to a study of memory CD4+ T cells and cytomegalovirus serostatus. About the research overall: This sample comes from healthy Belgian adults, fewer than 10 CMV seropositive, around 26 seronegative. General study points: Of roughly 180 reported CMV TCRbeta sequences, 60 to 85 were found in memory CD4+ repertoires. Median bootstrapped AUC for CMV status was about 0.95 originally, approximately 0.93 US-trained.

Authors' analysis steps: Out-of-frame sequences were removed, leaving 2,204,828 distinct TCRbeta sequences. Produced via immunoSEQ multiplex PCR; TCRdb's table is partial and in-frame only. V and J calls and clone size are as listed in that table; D and trimming were resolved from the DNA. The sample has some 67,000 clones; more than 75% are singletons. Material: memory CD4+ T cells from blood. The TCR comes from an adult in good health and CMV-seropositive.

This CDR3 reads CASSIETYTEAFF. The CDR3 coding sequence is TGTGCCAGTAGTATCGAGACTTACACTGAAGCTTTCTTT. The chain links TRBV19 to TRBJ1-1; D gene uncertain. Germline assignment: CDR1 LNHDA and CDR2 SQIVND (reference sequence). V was pared by 3 bases and J by 3 bases, with 8 bases between. The CDR3 is 13 residues long.